A selection of T cell receptor beta chains follows, all from one sample in a study of T cells in Graves' hyperthyroidism and ophthalmopathy. TCRdb used MiXCR to reprocess the multiplex PCR reads, holding one entry per CDR3 protein. The sample holds some 620,000 distinct CDR3 sequences, 15% to 20% seen once. The sample consisted of blood. Receptors originate from a woman under 40 with Graves' hyperthyroidism. Both conserved end residues are part of each CDR3. The D gene is left open where the match is weak. Size values are once, few and many counts, or a class for expanded clones, and some rows have none.

clone_size: few; d_call: -; v_call: TRBV9; j_call: TRBJ2-3; cdr3_nt: TGTGCCAGCAGCGTACTTAACACAGATACGCAGTATTTT; cdr3_aa: CASSVLNTDTQYF
clone_size: many; d_call: -; v_call: TRBV29-1; j_call: TRBJ2-3; cdr3_nt: TGCAGCGTTGAAGATATTGGACGCACCTTAGATACGCAGTATTTT; cdr3_aa: CSVEDIGRTLDTQYF
clone_size: many; d_call: TRBD1; v_call: TRBV7-9; j_call: TRBJ2-7; cdr3_nt: TGTGCCAGCAGCTTAGGGACAGGGAACGGAGAGCAGTACTTC; cdr3_aa: CASSLGTGNGEQYF
clone_size: -; d_call: -; v_call: TRBV6-2/TRBV6-3; j_call: TRBJ2-6; cdr3_nt: TGTGCCAGCAGTTACTCGACGGGACGGGGCTCTGGGGCCAACGTCCTGACTTTC; cdr3_aa: CASSYSTGRGSGANVLTF
clone_size: few; d_call: -; v_call: TRBV12-3/TRBV12-4; j_call: TRBJ2-7; cdr3_nt: TGTGCCAGCAGTTTAGTCCGGGGAAAGTGGGAGCAGTACTTC; cdr3_aa: CASSLVRGKWEQYF
clone_size: many; d_call: -; v_call: TRBV9; j_call: TRBJ1-2; cdr3_nt: TGTGCCAGCAGCACCCCTGGAGGGTCCGGCTACACCTTC; cdr3_aa: CASSTPGGSGYTF
clone_size: few; d_call: TRBD2; v_call: TRBV7-6; j_call: TRBJ2-7; cdr3_nt: TGTGCCAGCAGCTTAGGTGGCGGGAGGCCCTACGAGCAGTACTTC; cdr3_aa: CASSLGGGRPYEQYF
clone_size: many; d_call: -; v_call: TRBV7-9; j_call: TRBJ2-7; cdr3_nt: TGTGCCAGCAGCTTATGGGAGGTAGACTCCTACGAGCAGTACTTC; cdr3_aa: CASSLWEVDSYEQYF
clone_size: many; d_call: -; v_call: TRBV6-1; j_call: TRBJ2-1; cdr3_nt: TGTGCCAGCAGTGAGGTCTGGGCTAGCTCCGCTGGGGCGCAGTTCTTC; cdr3_aa: CASSEVWASSAGAQFF
clone_size: few; d_call: TRBD2; v_call: TRBV6-6; j_call: TRBJ2-1; cdr3_nt: TGTGCCAGCAGTTACTCGGCGGGAGGGCCCAATGAGCAGTTCTTC; cdr3_aa: CASSYSAGGPNEQFF
clone_size: many; d_call: -; v_call: TRBV28; j_call: TRBJ1-1; cdr3_nt: TGTGCCATCTCAGGGGAGAACACTGAAGCTTTCTTT; cdr3_aa: CAISGENTEAFF
clone_size: -; d_call: -; v_call: TRBV7-3; j_call: TRBJ2-3; cdr3_nt: TGTGCCAGCAGCTCCACCCCGATGGAGGCCCCTAGCACAGATACGCAGTATTTT; cdr3_aa: CASSSTPMEAPSTDTQYF
clone_size: many; d_call: -; v_call: TRBV2; j_call: TRBJ1-2; cdr3_nt: TGTGCCAGCAGGGGCCTGACCCTTTATGGCTACACCTTC; cdr3_aa: CASRGLTLYGYTF
clone_size: many; d_call: -; v_call: TRBV20-1; j_call: TRBJ2-1; cdr3_nt: TGCAGCCCCTCAGGGCACTACAATGAGCAGTTCTTC; cdr3_aa: CSPSGHYNEQFF
clone_size: many; d_call: TRBD2; v_call: TRBV30; j_call: TRBJ2-1; cdr3_nt: TGTGCCTGGAATAGCGGGAGATTGAGCTCCTACAATGAGCAGTTCTTC; cdr3_aa: CAWNSGRLSSYNEQFF
clone_size: many; d_call: TRBD1; v_call: TRBV2; j_call: TRBJ2-3; cdr3_nt: TGTGCCAGCAGTGAAGCAAGACAGGGGTGGGGGACAGATACGCAGTATTTT; cdr3_aa: CASSEARQGWGTDTQYF
clone_size: -; d_call: -; v_call: TRBV30; j_call: TRBJ2-1; cdr3_nt: TGTGCCTGGAGTGTAGGGGGTAGAGAGGCCAATAAGCAGTTCTTC; cdr3_aa: CAWSVGGREANKQFF
clone_size: many; d_call: -; v_call: TRBV11-2; j_call: TRBJ2-7; cdr3_nt: TGTGCCAGCAGCTTAGGGAGTGGTAGCGGCTCCTACGAGCAGTACTTC; cdr3_aa: CASSLGSGSGSYEQYF
clone_size: -; d_call: TRBD1; v_call: TRBV6-5; j_call: TRBJ2-2; cdr3_nt: TGTGCCAGCAGTTGGACAGGGCACCCAAACACCGGGGAGCTGTTTTTT; cdr3_aa: CASSWTGHPNTGELFF
clone_size: many; d_call: -; v_call: TRBV28; j_call: TRBJ2-7; cdr3_nt: TGTGCCAGCAGTTTATTGCGGGGCGCGCAGTACTTC; cdr3_aa: CASSLLRGAQYF
clone_size: -; d_call: -; v_call: TRBV24-1; j_call: TRBJ2-1; cdr3_nt: TGTGCCACCAGTGACCCGGGACCGTACAATGAGCAGTTCTTC; cdr3_aa: CATSDPGPYNEQFF
clone_size: many; d_call: TRBD2; v_call: TRBV28; j_call: TRBJ2-7; cdr3_nt: TGTGCCAGCAGTTTAAGGGGGACTAGCGCCTCCTACGAGCAGTACTTC; cdr3_aa: CASSLRGTSASYEQYF
clone_size: -; d_call: -; v_call: TRBV2; j_call: TRBJ2-7; cdr3_nt: TGTGCCAGCAGTGATCTAAGGAGGAGGGACAGCCATAGAGGGAACTACAATGAGCAGTACTTC; cdr3_aa: CASSDLRRRDSHRGNYNEQYF